This record concerns one T cell receptor beta chain sequence. CDR1 is WNHNN and CDR2 is SYGVQD in the germline V gene (reference sequence). The CDR3 consists of 13 residues. Trimming took off 3 bases at V and 4 bases at J, with 10 bases between the two ends. The data were taken from a study of blood T cell repertoires in COVID-19. Original processing methods: Amplification of reference gene primers provided the estimated nucleated cell counts. The method was immunoSEQ multiplex PCR; TCRdb's version includes in-frame clones alone and lacks a portion of them. V, J and clone size are taken as reported in that table, and D and trimming were inferred from the DNA itself. The table includes 61,000 or so clones, around nine tenths detected once.

Sequencing was performed on peripheral blood. The J gene is TRBJ2-7, the V gene TRBV10-1; no clear D gene. The TCR was taken from a woman aged 50 to 60 with active or convalescent COVID-19. The CDR3 DNA reads as TGCGCCAGCAGTGACTCCTTGTCGTACGAGCAGTACTTC. This sequence encodes CASSDSLSYEQYF.